This T cell receptor beta chain was identified in a study of T cell changes during pregnancy in multiple sclerosis. This CDR3 contains 15 residues. V lost 5 bases to trimming and J lost 2 bases; unmatched junction nucleotides: 5. The germline gives CDR1 SEHNR, CDR2 FQNEAQ (reference sequence). Clones were read by immunoSEQ multiplex PCR, and TCRdb kept only the in-frame ones, dropping some. Among tens of thousands of clones listed, 88% were seen once. This clone has a handful of counts. V usage is TRBV7-9 and J usage is TRBJ1-2; 10 bases are a match to TRBD1. The sequencing here drew on peripheral blood, taken before pregnancy. The origin of this receptor is a female donor with multiple sclerosis, enrolled in a pregnancy study. The CDR3 is CASSRGTGVNYGYTF. The CDR3 nucleotides are TGTGCCAGCAGCCGGGGGACAGGGGTGAACTATGGCTACACCTTC.